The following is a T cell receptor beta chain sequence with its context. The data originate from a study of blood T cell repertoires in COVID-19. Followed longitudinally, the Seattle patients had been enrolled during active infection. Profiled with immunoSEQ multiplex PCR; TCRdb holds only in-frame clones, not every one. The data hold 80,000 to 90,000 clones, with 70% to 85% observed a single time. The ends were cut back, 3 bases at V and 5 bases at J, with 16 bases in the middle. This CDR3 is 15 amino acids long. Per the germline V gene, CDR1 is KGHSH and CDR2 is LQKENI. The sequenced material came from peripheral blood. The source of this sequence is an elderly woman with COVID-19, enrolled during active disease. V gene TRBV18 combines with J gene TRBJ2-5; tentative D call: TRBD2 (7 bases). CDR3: CASSPAGASLETQYF. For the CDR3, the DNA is TGTGCCAGCTCACCGGCGGGGGCGAGCTTGGAGACCCAGTACTTC.